One sample yielded the 29 T cell receptor beta chains listed below, sequenced in a study of response to subunit inactivated influenza vaccine (dated by TCRdb to 2016 to 2019). The method behind the library was RT-PCR. For sequencing, an Illumina HiSeq 2500 was employed. TCRdb reran the public reads through fastp at Q25 and MiXCR, keeping productive beta chains. Rows matching on CDR3 protein sequence are summarized as one entry with the most common DNA and genes. The sample profile shows about 540,000 distinct CDR3 sequences; roughly 23% of them were found once. About 3% of the sample goes to the ten largest clones. These sequences were also reported in another study, on T cells expressing NK-cell markers. The second study reports: The TCR beta cDNA libraries were made using 5'RACE template switching, a step that added both a universal primer site and unique molecular identifiers.

The sequencing here drew on CD4+ T cells sorted from PBMCs, taken 12 days after vaccination. These receptors all stem from a man between 50 and 59 years old who received an inactivated influenza vaccine. Donor details come from another sample of the same person, matched by shared clones.

About this clonotype itself: At one end, the junction sequence differs from germline, possibly due to a read error. This chain uses TRBV7-7 with TRBJ2-1, with 8 bases lining up with TRBD2. Germline lookup yields CDR1 SSHAT and CDR2 FNYEAQ (reference sequence). The CDR3 consists of 17 residues. The DNA for the CDR3 is TGTGCTAGCAGCTTAGCCCCCCCGGGGGGGACTTTCCATGAGCAGTTCTTC. As protein: CASSLAPPGGTFHEQFF.

The rearrangement uses TRBV28 and TRBJ1-2; the D is unclear. V lost 4 bases to trimming and J lost 4 bases, with 7 bases between them. Germline CDR1 and CDR2: MDHEN and SYDVKM. The CDR3 runs to 12 residues. In nucleotides, the CDR3 is TGTGCCAGCAGTTGGAACACCTATGGCTACACCTTC. It encodes CASSWNTYGYTF.

This rearrangement joins TRBV29-1 to TRBJ2-3; 8 bases fit TRBD2. Germline values: CDR1 SQVTM, CDR2 ANQGSEA. Unmatched junction bases numbered 9, after V lost 2 bases and J lost 5 bases. The CDR3 spans 15 residues. In DNA form, the CDR3 reads TGCAGCGTTGAAAGGGTTAGCGGGGTTAAAGATACGCAGTATTTT. Amino acid sequence: CSVERVSGVKDTQYF.

The chain combines TRBV9 with TRBJ1-1; D gene uncertain. The CDR3 sequence is 12 residues long. V was shortened by 0 bases and J by 5 bases, with 5 bases between the two germline ends. The germline gives CDR1 SGDLS, CDR2 YYNGEE. The CDR3 spells CASSVDRTEAFF. The CDR3 coding sequence is TGTGCCAGCAGCGTAGATCGGACTGAAGCTTTCTTT.

The J gene is TRBJ2-7, the V gene TRBV28, with D perhaps given as TRBD1 or TRBD2 (5 bases each). V was pared by 5 bases and J by 0 bases, with 17 bases between. The CDR3 covers 16 residues. Germline V lookup: CDR1 MDHEN, CDR2 SYDVKM. CDR3: CASSVLGRKSSYEQYF. Written as DNA, the CDR3 is TGTGCCAGCAGTGTCTTGGGACGGAAAAGCTCCTACGAGCAGTACTTC.

The J gene is TRBJ1-1, the V gene TRBV20-1; TRBD1 agrees at 8 bases. Per germline, CDR1 DFQATT and CDR2 SNEGSKA (reference sequence). This CDR3 has 15 amino acids. The CDR3 reads CSVRRSGGGYTEAFF. DNA of the CDR3: TGCAGCGTAAGGAGGTCAGGGGGCGGCTACACTGAAGCTTTCTTT.

This clonotype occurred many times. This chain uses TRBV12-3 or TRBV12-4 with TRBJ1-2; D gene unclear. The CDR3 is made up of 13 amino acids. The germline V and J ends were trimmed by 6 bases and 2 bases, with 10 bases remaining between them. Here the CDR3 reads CASSPDGNYGYTF. CDR3 coding DNA: TGTGCCAGCAGCCCGGACGGGAACTATGGCTACACCTTC.

The rearrangement links TRBV30 to TRBJ2-3, with 7 bases aligning to TRBD2. Per germline, CDR1 GTSNPN and CDR2 SVGIG (reference sequence). J gave up 3 bases and V 3 bases, and 9 bases lay outside the gene matches. The CDR3 runs to 15 residues. This CDR3 reads CAWRPGRAGTDTQYF. CDR3 in DNA: TGTGCCTGGAGGCCAGGAAGAGCGGGAACAGATACGCAGTATTTT.

This clonotype was counted between two and nine times. The chain uses TRBV15 and TRBJ2-1, with 13 bases identical to TRBD2. Germline CDR1 LNHNV, CDR2 YYDKDF (reference sequence). This CDR3 contains 16 residues. Trimming took 0 bases from V and 7 from J; bases not matched to a gene: 3. For the CDR3, the DNA is TGTGCCACCAGCAGAGAAACTAGCGGGAGGGGGAATGAGCAGTTCTTC. It translates to CATSRETSGRGNEQFF. The full variable domain, its missing parts supplied by reference TRBV15 and TRBJ2-1, is DAMVIQNPRYQVTQFGKPVTLSCSQTLNHNVMYWYQQKSSQAPKLLFHYYDKDFNNEADTPDNFQSRRPNTSFCFLDIRSPGLGDTAMYLCATSRETSGRGNEQFFGPGTRLTVL.

The CDR3 region has the DNA TGCAGTGCTAGAGCGGGGGGGCCCAAAGAGACCCAGTACTTC. Its protein product is CSARAGGPKETQYF. The chain has TRBV20-1 and TRBJ2-5; 8 bases line up with TRBD2. The germline gives CDR1 DFQATT, CDR2 SNEGSKA (reference sequence). This CDR3 is built from 14 residues. Trimming at V came to 1 base and at J to 3 bases, leaving 4 bases not matched to a gene.

The CDR3 nucleotides are TGTGCCAGCAGCATCATCGGGGGTAAGACTACAGATACGCAGTATTTT. It is translated as CASSIIGGKTTDTQYF. J is TRBJ2-3 and V is TRBV7-9; TRBD2 might be the D (6 bases). The CDR3 sequence is 16 residues long. The germline V and J ends were trimmed by 5 bases and 3 bases, with 18 bases remaining between them. CDR1 SEHNR and CDR2 FQNEAQ come from the germline V gene (reference sequence).

The chain has TRBV28 and TRBJ2-3; D gene unclear. The CDR3 covers 15 residues. Germline lookup yields CDR1 MDHEN and CDR2 SYDVKM. The V and J ends lost 5 bases and 2 bases respectively, with 14 bases between them. Here the CDR3 DNA reads TGTGCCAGCAGTATCCGGGCCAAGCACACAGATACGCAGTATTTT. It yields the protein CASSIRAKHTDTQYF. Looking up the rest from reference TRBV28 and TRBJ2-3 gives the full variable domain: DVKVTQSSRYLVKRTGEKVFLECVQDMDHENMFWYRQDPGLGLRLIYFSYDVKMKEKGDIPEGYSVSREKKERFSLILESASTNQTSMYLCASSIRAKHTDTQYFGPGTRLTVL.

V and J are TRBV20-1 and TRBJ2-5; TRBD2 aligns across 7 bases. The CDR3 is made up of 14 amino acids. V shed 6 bases, J shed 6 bases, and the junction held 13 bases outside the gene matches. The germline CDR1 and CDR2 sequences are DFQATT and SNEGSKA (reference sequence). The CDR3 spells CSAEGWGGRKTQYF. CDR3 nucleotides: TGCAGTGCGGAGGGGTGGGGGGGGAGAAAGACCCAGTACTTC.

This chain links TRBV6-2 or TRBV6-3 with TRBJ1-4; weak D call: TRBD1 (6 bases). The CDR3 covers 13 residues. Germline V lookup: CDR1 MNHEY, CDR2 SVGEGT. V lost 2 bases to trimming and J lost 14 bases, with 15 bases between them. CDR3 in amino acids: CASSYQFSQGLFF. CDR3 DNA: TGTGCCAGCAGTTACCAATTTTCCCAGGGGCTGTTTTTT.

This clonotype appeared many times. The chain joins TRBV12-3 or TRBV12-4 to TRBJ1-5; perhaps TRBD1 as D (6 bases). Trimming stripped 8 bases from V and 2 bases from J, with 10 bases between. This CDR3 spans 13 amino acids. CDR3 in DNA: TGTGCCAGCTCAGCAGGGGGCAATCAGCCCCAGCATTTT. Translation gives CASSAGGNQPQHF.

CDR3 protein: CSARVTGGRNQPQHF. The DNA for the CDR3 is TGCAGTGCTAGAGTCACAGGGGGACGAAATCAGCCCCAGCATTTT. The chain couples TRBV20-1 to TRBJ1-5; 8 bases are a match to TRBD1. Unmatched junction bases numbered 6, after V lost 1 base and J lost 4 bases. The CDR3 loop spans 15 amino acids. The germline CDR1 and CDR2 sequences are DFQATT and SNEGSKA (reference sequence).

This clonotype has just a few counts. J is TRBJ2-7 and V is TRBV4-2; D call uncertain. With 3 bases removed from V and 0 bases from J, the gap between germline ends came to 15 bases. This CDR3 comprises 16 residues. From germline, CDR1 is LGHNA and CDR2 YNFKEQ. The CDR3 DNA reads TGTGCCAGCAGCCAGGTGCAGGTTGTTAGCTCCTACGAGCAGTACTTC. The encoded protein is CASSQVQVVSSYEQYF.

This clonotype was seen a handful of times. The rearrangement links TRBV6-1 to TRBJ1-1; a possible D gene is TRBD1 (6 bases). The V and J ends lost 6 bases and 0 bases respectively, with 17 bases between them. Germline V gene data show CDR1 as MNHNS and CDR2 as SASEGT. The CDR3 consists of 16 residues. Written as DNA, the CDR3 is TGTGCCAGCAGGGGAAGGATGACAGGAATGAACACTGAAGCTTTCTTT. Translation gives CASRGRMTGMNTEAFF.

The V and J genes are TRBV6-5 and TRBJ2-1, with 11 bases that match TRBD2. The CDR3 is made up of 17 amino acids. Per germline, CDR1 MNHEY and CDR2 SVGAGI. The ends lost 2 bases at V and 4 bases at J; junction bases unmatched: 7. The CDR3 region has the DNA TGTGCCAGCAGTTACGCGGCTAGCGGGGGGAATTACAATGAGCAGTTCTTC. Protein product: CASSYAASGGNYNEQFF.

This clonotype was recorded many times. V and J are TRBV5-1 and TRBJ1-1; 7 nucleotides align to TRBD1. CDR1 SGHRS and CDR2 YFSETQ come from the germline V gene. This CDR3 contains 15 residues. The ends lost 4 bases at V and 2 bases at J; junction bases unmatched: 8. DNA for the CDR3: TGCGCCAGCAGCGATTGGGGGACAGTTAACACTGAAGCTTTCTTT. Translating gives CASSDWGTVNTEAFF.

This clonotype was detected only a few times. The V and J genes are TRBV24-1 and TRBJ2-7, with 11 bases lining up with TRBD1. V lost 10 bases, J lost 6 bases, and 7 bases stayed unmatched. There are 13 residues in the CDR3. In germline, CDR1 is KGHDR, CDR2 SFDVKD. The CDR3: CATETGQGGEQYF. The CDR3 DNA sequence: TGTGCCACAGAAACGGGACAGGGGGGCGAGCAGTACTTC.

This clonotype has just a few counts. This rearrangement joins TRBV3-1 to TRBJ2-5; D call uncertain. Per germline, CDR1 LGHDT and CDR2 YNNKEL (reference sequence). V dropped 0 bases and J dropped 5 bases, with 16 bases sitting between them. This CDR3 comprises 16 residues. CDR3 sequence: CASSQDGRFPPETQYF. CDR3 DNA: TGTGCCAGCAGCCAAGATGGAAGGTTTCCCCCGGAGACCCAGTACTTC.

This clonotype has a handful of counts. V gene TRBV20-1 combines with J gene TRBJ2-3; 8 bases fit TRBD1. The germline V gene encodes CDR1 DFQATT and CDR2 SNEGSKA (reference sequence). The CDR3 has 14 residues. The V gene end was trimmed by 7 bases and the J gene end by 4 bases; junction bases not matched to a gene: 10. The CDR3 nucleotides read TGCAGTGGGGAGCAGGGGGCGATCGCAGATACGCAGTATTTT. Its protein product is CSGEQGAIADTQYF.

In this sample, this clonotype turned up a few times. The chain is built from TRBV7-2 and TRBJ2-1, with TRBD2 as a possible D gene (5 bases). This CDR3 region has 15 residues. The ends were cut back, 4 bases at V and 7 bases at J, with 17 bases in the middle. Germline values: CDR1 SGHTA, CDR2 FQGNSA. The CDR3 spells CASSYPLTGRNEQFF. The CDR3 nucleotides are TGTGCCAGCAGCTATCCCCTGACGGGAAGGAATGAGCAGTTCTTC. The complete variable domain, with remaining parts taken from reference TRBV7-2 and TRBJ2-1, reads GAGVSQSPSNKVTEKGKDVELRCDPISGHTALYWYRQSLGQGLEFLIYFQGNSAPDKSGLPSDRFSAERTGGSVSTLTIQRTQQEDSAVYLCASSYPLTGRNEQFFGPGTRLTVL.

V gene TRBV10-2 combines with J gene TRBJ2-3, with TRBD1 matching over 7 bases. CDR3 size: 16 residues. CDR1 and CDR2 from the germline V gene are WSHSY and SAAADI. Trimming took 3 bases from V and 0 from J; bases not matched to a gene: 6. This chain's CDR3 is CASSEGGLTSTDTQYF. The CDR3 nucleotides read TGCGCCAGCAGTGAAGGGGGCCTAACTAGCACAGATACGCAGTATTTT.

The chain combines TRBV20-1 with TRBJ2-5; 7 bases line up with TRBD2. With 1 base clipped from V and 5 bases from J, the junction kept 10 bases outside the gene matches. The germline CDR1 and CDR2 sequences are DFQATT and SNEGSKA (reference sequence). This CDR3 contains 15 residues. Here the CDR3 DNA reads TGCAGTGCTAGAGCCATGGGAGGGGTGGGGGAGACCCAGTACTTC. Its protein is CSARAMGGVGETQYF.

Note on this clonotype: A much larger clone differs by one base, so this may be a read error. The chain links TRBV5-5 to TRBJ2-3; 7 bases line up with TRBD1. Per germline, CDR1 SGHKS and CDR2 YYEKEE (reference sequence). The CDR3 extends over 18 amino acids. DNA for the CDR3: TGTGTCAGCAGCTTGGCTTGGAGGTCGACAGGGTATCCAGATACGCAGTATTTT. Translated, it gives CVSSLAWRSTGYPDTQYF.

The sample holds a few counts of this clonotype. The chain uses TRBV10-3 and TRBJ2-7; the match to TRBD1 covers 8 bases. The trim removed 8 bases at V and 7 bases at J, leaving 4 bases unmatched. CDR3 length: 11 residues. The germline V gene encodes CDR1 ENHRY and CDR2 SYGVKD. The CDR3, as DNA: TGTGCCATCCGGACAGGGCTGGAGCAGTACTTC. Protein product: CAIRTGLEQYF.

This clonotype was seen a handful of times. V is TRBV24-1 and J is TRBJ2-3, with 7 bases aligning to TRBD2. The ends lost 5 bases at V and 2 bases at J; junction bases unmatched: 6. There are 15 residues in the CDR3. CDR1 KGHDR and CDR2 SFDVKD come from the germline V gene. Here the CDR3 DNA reads TGTGCCACCAGTGTTTCAAGCGGGACCACAGATACGCAGTATTTT. This sequence encodes CATSVSSGTTDTQYF.